These 22 T cell receptor beta chains came from one sample sequenced in a study of CD8+ T cells in alopecia areata. Extracted RNA was reverse transcribed into cDNA, the sequencing template. Repertoires were generated with immunoSEQ multiplex PCR, while TCRdb's copy carries only in-frame clones and drops some. The data hold roughly 130,000 clones, with over 50% observed a single time. Sequencing was performed on CD4+ T cells sorted from blood, taken at week 0. The receptors shown here come from a human donor with alopecia areata.

The chain is built from TRBV5-6 and TRBJ2-5, with D perhaps matching TRBD1 (6 bases). V lost 5 bases, J lost 3 bases, and 11 bases lay in between. CDR1 is SGHDT, CDR2 YYEEEE, per germline. This CDR3 is built from 13 residues. The chain's CDR3 is CASRTGSEETQYF. Here the CDR3 DNA reads TGTGCCAGCAGGACAGGCTCGGAAGAGACCCAGTACTTC.

This chain connects TRBV13 to TRBJ2-5, with 10 bases that match TRBD2. Germline V gene lookup returns CDR1 PRHDT and CDR2 FYEKMQ (reference sequence). Trimming took 3 bases from V and 5 from J; bases not matched to a gene: 9. The CDR3 is made up of 16 amino acids. The CDR3 bases are TGTGCCAGCAGCTTTAGCGGGGGGTTCCTCTGGGAGACCCAGTACTTC. The encoded protein is CASSFSGGFLWETQYF.

There are a few counts of this clone. As DNA, the CDR3 is TGCGCCAGCACGATTGGACAGGGCACAGATACGCAGTATTTT. This translates into CASTIGQGTDTQYF. V is TRBV5-1 and J is TRBJ2-3; 7 bases are a match to TRBD1. The CDR3 sequence is 14 residues long. CDR1 and CDR2 (germline): SGHRS, YFSETQ. With 6 bases clipped from V and 1 base from J, the junction kept 5 bases outside the gene matches. Variable domain in full (rest from reference TRBV5-1 and TRBJ2-3): KAGVTQTPRYLIKTRGQQVTLSCSPISGHRSVSWYQQTPGQGLQFLFEYFSETQRNKGNFPGRFSGRQFSNSRSEMNVSTLELGDSALYLCASTIGQGTDTQYFGPGTRLTVL.

This clone was counted once. V is TRBV2 and J is TRBJ2-5, with D possibly being TRBD2 (6 bases). V lost 6 bases and J lost 4, with 18 bases in between. Germline-derived CDR1 and CDR2 are SNHLY and FYNNEI. The CDR3 is 15 amino acids. The CDR3 reads CASSYTSTGAETQYF. The CDR3 bases are TGTGCCAGCAGCTACACTAGCACCGGGGCAGAGACCCAGTACTTC.

This clone showed up just a few times. The CDR3 spells CASSQDRSRGTIYF. CDR3 bases: TGCGCCAGCAGCCAAGATCGCTCCCGTGGCACCATATATTTT. The chain links TRBV4-3 to TRBJ1-3; D remains unclear. The ends were cut back, 0 bases at V and 9 bases at J, with 12 bases in the middle. Germline-derived CDR1 and CDR2 are LGHNA and YSLEER. The CDR3 length is 14 residues.

V usage is TRBV7-8 and J usage is TRBJ1-5; the D is unclear. Trimming took off 5 bases at V and 1 base at J, with 12 bases between the two ends. Germline lookup yields CDR1 SGHVS and CDR2 FQNEAQ. The CDR3 sequence is 15 residues long. Written as DNA, the CDR3 is TGTGCCAGCAGCACCAAGGGCGGGAGCAATCAGCCCCAGCATTTT. As protein: CASSTKGGSNQPQHF.

V and J are TRBV7-2 and TRBJ2-3; tentative D call: TRBD1 (6 bases). This CDR3 comprises 12 residues. CDR1 and CDR2 (germline): SGHTA, FQGNSA. Trimming left V 4 bases short and J 8 bases short, with 10 bases between. The CDR3 sequence is CASSYQGSTQYF. For the CDR3, the DNA is TGTGCCAGCAGCTACCAGGGGAGTACGCAGTATTTT. The full variable domain, rest sourced from reference TRBV7-2 and TRBJ2-3, is GAGVSQSPSNKVTEKGKDVELRCDPISGHTALYWYRQSLGQGLEFLIYFQGNSAPDKSGLPSDRFSAERTGGSVSTLTIQRTQQEDSAVYLCASSYQGSTQYFGPGTRLTVL.

The chain combines TRBV2 with TRBJ1-6, with D possibly being TRBD1 (6 bases). V lost 7 bases and J 6 bases, leaving 13 bases between the germline ends. This CDR3 region has 14 residues. CDR1 SNHLY and CDR2 FYNNEI come from the germline V gene. CDR3 sequence (DNA): TGTGCCAGCAACCCCACAGGGCTTAATTCACCCCTCCACTTT. Translation gives CASNPTGLNSPLHF.

The V and J genes are TRBV29-1 and TRBJ1-2; D ambiguous. The CDR3 loop spans 12 amino acids. CDR1 SQVTM and CDR2 ANQGSEA come from the germline V gene. Trimming removed 6 bases from V and 7 bases from J, with 15 bases in between. The CDR3 coding sequence is TGCAGCGTAAGGACGGGTGTGAGTGGCTACACCTTC. Protein sequence: CSVRTGVSGYTF.

This clone was detected a few times. The chain is built from TRBV5-6 and TRBJ1-2; D is uncertain. CDR1 and CDR2 (germline): SGHDT, YYEEEE. V shed 2 bases and J shed 4 bases, with 15 bases lying between them. This CDR3 spans 15 amino acids. CDR3 protein: CASSFSDTVIYGYTF. The CDR3 DNA is TGTGCCAGCAGCTTTAGTGACACTGTAATCTATGGCTACACCTTC.

V gene TRBV19 combines with J gene TRBJ2-5; D call uncertain. Germline CDR1 reads LNHDA; CDR2 reads SQIVND (reference sequence). The germline V and J ends were trimmed by 4 bases and 1 base, with 19 bases remaining between them. The CDR3 has 17 amino acids. CDR3 nucleotide sequence: TGTGCCAGTAGTACAATCGTTGCGATCGGCCTCCAAGAGACCCAGTACTTC. Its protein is CASSTIVAIGLQETQYF.

A few counts support this clone. The chain carries TRBV19 and TRBJ2-5; 14 nucleotides agree with TRBD2. V gave up 3 bases and J gave up 4 bases; unmatched junction bases: 7. CDR1 is LNHDA, CDR2 SQIVND, per germline (reference sequence). This CDR3 contains 17 residues. In DNA, the CDR3 is TGTGCCAGTAGTATGGGACTAGCGGGAGCTGGGGGAGAGACCCAGTACTTC. Its protein is CASSMGLAGAGGETQYF.

The chain is built from TRBV6-5 and TRBJ2-3; D not certain. The V gene lost 7 bases and the J gene lost 6 bases, with 8 bases spanning the gap. The CDR3 is 11 residues long. Per germline, CDR1 MNHEY and CDR2 SVGAGI. In DNA, the CDR3 is TGTGCCAGCAAACGGAGTGATACGCAGTATTTT. As protein: CASKRSDTQYF.

The chain recombines TRBV7-2 with TRBJ2-3, with TRBD1 matching 8 bases. J gave up 2 bases and V 4 bases, and 5 bases lay outside the gene matches. Germline V lookup: CDR1 SGHTA, CDR2 FQGNSA. This CDR3 has 15 amino acids. CDR3 bases: TGTGCCAGCAGCTCTGGACAGGGATACACAGATACGCAGTATTTT. Translating gives CASSSGQGYTDTQYF.

This clone has a handful of counts. Other DNA sequences in the sample encode the same CDR3. The chain is built from TRBV5-4 and TRBJ1-1; no clear D. Germline CDR1 and CDR2: SGHNT and YYREEE (reference sequence). The CDR3 is made up of 14 amino acids. With 0 bases removed from V and 1 base from J, the gap between germline ends came to 7 bases. CDR3 residues: CASSLAAANTEAFF. The CDR3 DNA reads TGTGCCAGCAGCTTGGCGGCAGCGAACACTGAAGCTTTCTTT.

The chain combines TRBV12-2 with TRBJ1-1. TRBV12-2 corresponds to a pseudogene. The CDR3 totals 14 residues. The CDR3 DNA sequence: TGTGCAAGTCAGGGCCGGGGGTCGAACACTGAAGCTTTCTTT. It codes for CASQGRGSNTEAFF.

This clone has just a few counts. The chain is built from TRBV7-9 and TRBJ2-6, with a weak D call TRBD1 (6 bases). CDR1 and CDR2 (germline): SEHNR, FQNEAQ (reference sequence). Trimming took off 0 bases at V and 2 bases at J, with 8 bases between the two ends. The CDR3 loop spans 16 amino acids. The CDR3, as DNA: TGTGCCAGCAGCTTAGCACAGGGACCTGGGGCCAACGTCCTGACTTTC. Its protein product is CASSLAQGPGANVLTF.

J is TRBJ2-7 and V is TRBV4-2; D might be TRBD1 or TRBD2, each matching 5 bases. The germline CDR1 and CDR2 sequences are LGHNA and YNFKEQ. The ends were cut back, 1 base at V and 2 bases at J, with 15 bases in the middle. The CDR3 spans 16 residues. CDR3 DNA sequence: TGTGCCAGCAGCCAAGGTATGGGGGAGTCCGCCTACGAGCAGTACTTC. The encoded protein is CASSQGMGESAYEQYF.

The chain is built from TRBV6-5 and TRBJ2-5, with D uncertain. The V end lost 2 bases, the J end lost 0 bases, and 10 bases lay between the germline ends. The CDR3 length is 15 residues. Germline CDR1 reads MNHEY; CDR2 reads SVGAGI. In nucleotides, the CDR3 is TGTGCCAGCAGTTACGGGGTCGCGAACCAAGAGACCCAGTACTTC. It specifies CASSYGVANQETQYF.

This chain links TRBV5-4 with TRBJ2-7; 8 nucleotides agree with TRBD1. Germline values: CDR1 SGHNT, CDR2 YYREEE (reference sequence). This CDR3 is 16 amino acids long. Losses at the gene ends were 3 bases for V and 2 bases for J; bases not matched to a gene: 10. The chain's CDR3 is CASSSKTGVGPYEQYF. The CDR3 DNA reads TGTGCCAGCAGCTCCAAGACAGGGGTTGGTCCCTACGAGCAGTACTTC.

This chain joins TRBV29-1 and TRBJ1-1, with 12 bases aligning to TRBD1. The CDR3 is made up of 17 amino acids. V lost 4 bases and J lost 1; bases outside the gene matches: 10. CDR1 is SQVTM and CDR2 is ANQGSEA in the germline V gene. DNA of the CDR3: TGCAGCGTTGTCCCGGGACAGGGGGCTGTCTGGAACACTGAAGCTTTCTTT. This encodes CSVVPGQGAVWNTEAFF.

This clone came up a few times. The chain recombines TRBV5-1 with TRBJ1-2; D possibly corresponds to TRBD1 (5 bases). V was trimmed by 4 bases and J by 6 bases, leaving 19 bases between them. Germline lookup yields CDR1 SGHRS and CDR2 YFSETQ. This CDR3 region has 15 residues. CDR3 residues: CASSPRTYSKDGYTF. DNA of the CDR3: TGCGCCAGCAGCCCGCGGACATATTCGAAGGATGGCTACACCTTC.